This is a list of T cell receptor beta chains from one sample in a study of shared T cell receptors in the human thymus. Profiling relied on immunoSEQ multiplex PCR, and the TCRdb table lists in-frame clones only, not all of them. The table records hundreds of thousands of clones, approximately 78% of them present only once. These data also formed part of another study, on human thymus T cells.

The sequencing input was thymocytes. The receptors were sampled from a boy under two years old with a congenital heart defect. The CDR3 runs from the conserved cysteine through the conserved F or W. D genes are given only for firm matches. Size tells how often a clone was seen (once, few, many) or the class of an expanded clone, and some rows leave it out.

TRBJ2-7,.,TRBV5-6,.,TGTGCCAGCAGCTTGGACTGGTTCTACGAGCAGTACTTC,CASSLDWFYEQYF
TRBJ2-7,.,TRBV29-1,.,TGCAGCGTTGAAGATAAGAGGGAGCAGTACTTC,CSVEDKREQYF
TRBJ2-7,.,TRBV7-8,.,TGTGCCAGCAGCCCCCGGGGGAGAACTTACGAGCAGTACTTC,CASSPRGRTYEQYF
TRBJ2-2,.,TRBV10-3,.,TGTGCCATCAGTGAGCGGAACACCGGGGAGCTGTTTTTT,CAISERNTGELFF
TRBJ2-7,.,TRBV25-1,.,TGTGCCAGGGTTTGGGCTCCCGAGCAGTACTTC,CARVWAPEQYF
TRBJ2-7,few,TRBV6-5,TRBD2,TGTGCCAGCAGTCCTAAGAGCGGGAGTTTCAACGAGCAGTACTTC,CASSPKSGSFNEQYF
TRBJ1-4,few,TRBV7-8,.,TGTGCCAGCAGCTTGGGCGGGCCGTATGAAAAACTGTTTTTT,CASSLGGPYEKLFF
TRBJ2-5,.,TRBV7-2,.,TGTGCCAGCAGCTTTAGGGGGGGGGACTACCAAGAGACCCAGTACTTC,CASSFRGGDYQETQYF
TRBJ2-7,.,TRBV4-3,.,TGCGCCAGCGGCACCTGGCCTCTCTCCTACGAGCAGTACTTC,CASGTWPLSYEQYF
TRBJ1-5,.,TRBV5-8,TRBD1,TGTGCCAGCAGCTTGGACAGGGGGATGTATGGCAATCAGCCCCAGCATTTT,CASSLDRGMYGNQPQHF
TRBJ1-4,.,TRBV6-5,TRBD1,TGTGCCAGCAGTTTTTACAGGGGCACGGCTAATGAAAAACTGTTTTTT,CASSFYRGTANEKLFF
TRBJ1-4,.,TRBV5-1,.,TGCGCCAGCAGCTTGGAACCAGCAACTAATGAAAAACTGTTTTTT,CASSLEPATNEKLFF
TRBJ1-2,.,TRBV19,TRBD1,TGTGCCAGTAGTACCCCCCCTGGACAGGGAGGAAGCTATGGCTACACCTTC,CASSTPPGQGGSYGYTF
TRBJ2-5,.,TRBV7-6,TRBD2,TGTGCCAGCAGCAAACAGCGCTCCGGGGGGAAGACCCAGTACTTC,CASSKQRSGGKTQYF
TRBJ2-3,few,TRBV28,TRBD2,TGTGCCAGCAGTTTAAGACTAGCGGGAGAGGGGGCTAGCACAGATACGCAGTATTTT,CASSLRLAGEGASTDTQYF
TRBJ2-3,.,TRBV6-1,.,TGTGCCAGCAGTGAAGGGGACTTGGGCACAGATACGCAGTATTTT,CASSEGDLGTDTQYF
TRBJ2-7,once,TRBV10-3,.,TGTGCCATCAGTGCCTACGGGGGAAGGGAGTCCTACGAGCAGTACTTC,CAISAYGGRESYEQYF
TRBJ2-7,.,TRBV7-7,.,TGTGCTAGCAGCCCCTCGGGGGGCCCTTCCTACGAGCAGTACTTC,CASSPSGGPSYEQYF
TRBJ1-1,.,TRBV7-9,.,TGTGCCAGCAGCTTAAGGGGGACTGAAGCTTTCTTT,CASSLRGTEAFF
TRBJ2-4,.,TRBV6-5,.,TGTGCCAGCAGTTACTCACCCGGGGACACAGTACCTCAGTACTTC,CASSYSPGDTVPQYF
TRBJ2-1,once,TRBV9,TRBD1,TGTGCCAGCAGCGTGAGGCAGGGGGCGAATGAGCAGTTCTTC,CASSVRQGANEQFF